The 21 T cell receptor beta chains given below trace back to one sample, sequenced in a study of T cell responses to AZD1222 COVID-19 vaccine. TCRdb's copy holds only in-frame clones and misses some; the assay was immunoSEQ multiplex PCR. The sample has 40,000 to 50,000 clones, 88% seen once; the top ten hold around 25%. Here the sequenced sample was peripheral blood, taken 28 days after the second AZD1222 dose. These receptors originate from an adult who received the AZD1222 COVID-19 vaccine.

The V gene is TRBV5-6, the J gene TRBJ1-5, with a weak D call TRBD1 (6 bases). This CDR3 is built from 16 residues. Germline V gene lookup returns CDR1 SGHDT and CDR2 YYEEEE. The V and J ends lost 2 bases and 3 bases respectively, with 15 bases between them. In DNA, the CDR3 is TGTGCCAGCAGCTTATACAGGGAATTCCCCAATCAGCCCCAGCATTTT. Translation gives CASSLYREFPNQPQHF.

V and J are TRBV28 and TRBJ2-7; D ambiguous. With 5 bases removed from V and 0 bases from J, the gap between germline ends came to 17 bases. The length of the CDR3 is 16 residues. Germline values: CDR1 MDHEN, CDR2 SYDVKM. CDR3 protein: CASSPFVAPLSYEQYF. The DNA of the CDR3 is TGTGCCAGCAGTCCTTTCGTAGCCCCGCTCTCCTACGAGCAGTACTTC.

The V call is TRBV5-4, the J call TRBJ1-4, with TRBD1 identical over 7 bases. The CDR3 covers 15 residues. Germline V CDR1 and CDR2: SGHNT, YYREEE (reference sequence). After removal of 4 bases from V and 1 base from J, the junction contained 4 bases not matched to a gene. Here the CDR3 reads CASSLSGGTNEKLFF. The DNA for the CDR3 is TGTGCCAGCAGCCTCTCAGGGGGAACTAATGAAAAACTGTTTTTT.

The DNA for the CDR3 is TGTGCCACCAGACAGGGGACCGGGGAGCTGTTTTTT. This codes for CATRQGTGELFF. V gene TRBV24-1 combines with J gene TRBJ2-2, with 7 positions matching TRBD1. J lost 5 bases, V lost 7 bases, and 0 bases had no gene match. Germline V gives CDR1 KGHDR, CDR2 SFDVKD. The CDR3 is 12 residues long.

The chain joins TRBV6-5 to TRBJ1-2, with D unclear. Germline V gives CDR1 MNHEY, CDR2 SVGAGI. V was trimmed by 3 bases and J by 4 bases, leaving 9 bases between them. The CDR3 extends over 13 amino acids. CDR3 in amino acids: CASSYGEVYGYTF. CDR3 nucleotides: TGTGCCAGCAGTTATGGGGAGGTCTATGGCTACACCTTC.

The gene calls are TRBV2 and TRBJ2-3; 7 bases agree with TRBD2. V was clipped by 5 bases and J by 9 bases; unmatched bases: 8. Looked up from germline, CDR1 is SNHLY and CDR2 is FYNNEI. The CDR3 totals 13 residues. CDR3 nucleotide sequence: TGTGCCAGCAGTCTGAGGGAGGGCAGAACGCAGTATTTT. This translates into CASSLREGRTQYF. Combining the CDR3 with reference TRBV2 and TRBJ2-3 gives the whole variable domain EPEVTQTPSHQVTQMGQEVILRCVPISNHLYFYWYRQILGQKVEFLVSFYNNEISEKSEIFDDQFSVERPDGSNFTLKIRSTKLEDSAMYFCASSLREGRTQYFGPGTRLTVL.

The CDR3 DNA is TGTGCCAGCAGCCGACGAAGCGGGATTGCCGGGGAGCTGTTTTTT. The encoded protein is CASSRRSGIAGELFF. The chain joins TRBV7-8 to TRBJ2-2; 7 nucleotides agree with TRBD2. Unmatched junction bases numbered 9, after V lost 5 bases and J lost 6 bases. CDR1 SGHVS and CDR2 FQNEAQ come from the germline V gene. This CDR3 comprises 15 residues.

The chain combines TRBV2 with TRBJ2-7; possible D gene TRBD1, 5 bases. Germline V gene data show CDR1 as SNHLY and CDR2 as FYNNEI. The V and J ends lost 6 bases and 3 bases respectively, with 15 bases between them. The length of the CDR3 is 14 residues. The CDR3 protein is CASSGHSLLYEQYF. The CDR3 bases are TGTGCCAGCAGCGGACACAGTCTTCTCTACGAGCAGTACTTC.

The chain combines TRBV2 with TRBJ2-7; possible D gene TRBD2, 6 bases. The V end was cut by 5 bases, the J end by 5 bases, with 25 bases between. Germline V gives CDR1 SNHLY, CDR2 FYNNEI. CDR3 length: 17 amino acids. CDR3 sequence (DNA): TGTGCCAGCAGTCGCAATTCACTAGCTGACCTCCCGGACGAGCAGTACTTC. As protein: CASSRNSLADLPDEQYF.

The chain carries TRBV21-1 and TRBJ1-2; the table gives TRBD1 as D, unverified against the DNA. TRBV21-1 is flagged as a pseudogene. The length of the CDR3 is 15 residues. The CDR3 DNA reads TGTGCCAGCAGCGTTTGGGGCAGGGGGTACTATGGCTACACCTTC. The encoded protein is CASSVWGRGYYGYTF.

V and J are TRBV7-9 and TRBJ2-3; a possible D gene is TRBD1 (6 bases). Trimming shortened V by 4 bases and J by 3 bases, and 14 bases separated the two germline ends. The germline CDR1 and CDR2 sequences are SEHNR and FQNEAQ (reference sequence). The CDR3 contains 15 residues. The CDR3 here is CASSYRAGGTDTQYF. The CDR3 bases are TGTGCCAGCAGCTACAGGGCGGGCGGAACAGATACGCAGTATTTT. The full variable domain, its missing parts supplied by reference TRBV7-9 and TRBJ2-3, is DTGVSQNPRHKITKRGQNVTFRCDPISEHNRLYWYRQTLGQGPEFLTYFQNEAQLEKSRLLSDRFSAERPKGSFSTLEIQRTEQGDSAMYLCASSYRAGGTDTQYFGPGTRLTVL.

V gene TRBV29-1 combines with J gene TRBJ2-1, with D perhaps matching TRBD1 or TRBD2 (5 bases each). CDR3 length: 12 residues. Trimming took off 6 bases at V and 8 bases at J, with 14 bases between the two ends. Per germline, CDR1 SQVTM and CDR2 ANQGSEA. CDR3 nucleotides: TGCAGCGTCACCCCATTGGGGGATGAGCAGTTCTTC. Its translation is CSVTPLGDEQFF.

J is TRBJ2-3 and V is TRBV3-1 (or the pseudogene TRBV3-2); maybe TRBD1 (5 bases). Germline assignment: CDR1 LGHDT and CDR2 YNNKEL (reference sequence). The length of the CDR3 is 14 residues. With 2 bases removed from V and 4 bases from J, the gap between germline ends came to 10 bases. The CDR3 loop is CASSQLDSPDTQYF. CDR3 in DNA: TGTGCCAGCAGCCAACTTGACAGCCCAGATACGCAGTATTTT.

This clone was observed a handful of times. The rearrangement joins TRBV13 to TRBJ2-7; TRBD1 agrees at 9 bases. V lost 3 bases to trimming and J lost 6 bases; unmatched junction nucleotides: 9. CDR1 PRHDT and CDR2 FYEKMQ come from the germline V gene (reference sequence). There are 15 residues in the CDR3. The DNA of the CDR3 is TGTGCCAGCAGCTTGCAGGGACAGGGCCTCTCCGAGCAGTACTTC. Protein sequence: CASSLQGQGLSEQYF.

The chain joins TRBV2 to TRBJ1-3, with D unresolved. Germline V gene sequence: CDR1 SNHLY, CDR2 FYNNEI. The CDR3 runs 14 residues. Trimming removed 7 bases from V and 0 bases from J, with 10 bases in between. CDR3 residues: CASIKADSGNTIYF. The DNA for the CDR3 is TGTGCCAGCATCAAAGCGGACTCTGGAAACACCATATATTTT.

This chain links TRBV5-5 with TRBJ2-1; TRBD1 agrees at 12 bases. The CDR3 runs 15 residues. Trimming removed 4 bases from V and 9 bases from J; junction bases left unmatched: 8. Germline CDR1 SGHKS, CDR2 YYEKEE (reference sequence). The CDR3 DNA reads TGTGCCAGCAGCGGGGGGACAGGGGGCTATAGTGAGCAGTTCTTC. It is translated as CASSGGTGGYSEQFF.

The CDR3 region has the DNA TGTGCCTGGAGTCGGCAGGGGGAGTATGGCTACACCTTC. Translation gives CAWSRQGEYGYTF. V is TRBV30 and J is TRBJ1-2; 7 nucleotides match TRBD1. The J segment lost 5 bases and the V segment lost 2 bases, leaving 5 bases of the junction unmatched. The CDR3 sequence is 13 residues long. Germline V gene data show CDR1 as GTSNPN and CDR2 as SVGIG (reference sequence). The whole variable domain, filled in from reference TRBV30 and TRBJ1-2, reads SQTIHQWPATLVQPVGSPLSLECTVEGTSNPNLYWYRQAAGRGLQLLFYSVGIGQISSEVPQNLSASRPQDRQFILSSKKLLLSDSGFYLCAWSRQGEYGYTFGSGTRLTVV.

CDR3: CASSTSGGVNEQFF. CDR3 nucleotide sequence: TGTGCCAGCAGCACTAGCGGGGGGGTAAATGAGCAGTTCTTC. J is TRBJ2-1 and V is TRBV9, with TRBD2 identical over 13 bases. V trimming: 4 bases; J trimming: 7 bases; junction bases outside the gene matches: 2. In germline, CDR1 is SGDLS, CDR2 YYNGEE. This CDR3 has 14 residues. Full variable domain (outside the CDR3, taken from reference TRBV9 and TRBJ2-1): DSGVTQTPKHLITATGQRVTLRCSPRSGDLSVYWYQQSLDQGLQFLIQYYNGEERAKGNILERFSAQQFPDLHSELNLSSLELGDSALYFCASSTSGGVNEQFFGPGTRLTVL.

V is TRBV5-1 and J is TRBJ1-2, with D perhaps TRBD1 (5 bases). Trimming shortened V by 2 bases and J by 6 bases, and 8 bases separated the two germline ends. Germline-derived CDR1 and CDR2 are SGHRS and YFSETQ. This CDR3 is built from 12 residues. The chain's CDR3 is CASSLGTDGYTF. Written as DNA, the CDR3 is TGCGCCAGCAGCTTAGGGACGGATGGCTACACCTTC. Full variable domain (rest looked up from reference TRBV5-1 and TRBJ1-2): KAGVTQTPRYLIKTRGQQVTLSCSPISGHRSVSWYQQTPGQGLQFLFEYFSETQRNKGNFPGRFSGRQFSNSRSEMNVSTLELGDSALYLCASSLGTDGYTFGSGTRLTVV.

The V and J genes are TRBV18 and TRBJ1-2, with D unresolved. The CDR3 is 15 amino acids. Trimming stripped 1 base from V and 3 bases from J, with 12 bases between. In germline, CDR1 is KGHSH, CDR2 LQKENI. The CDR3 DNA sequence: TGTGCCAGCTCACCACTGGCTTCCCCAGACTATGGCTACACCTTC. Amino acid sequence: CASSPLASPDYGYTF.

This clone was recorded once. This chain joins TRBV7-3 and TRBJ1-2; no clear D. CDR1 is SGHTA, CDR2 FQGTGA, per germline. V shed 2 bases and J shed 0 bases, with 10 bases lying between them. The CDR3 sequence is 15 residues long. The DNA for the CDR3 is TGTGCCAGCAGCTTAGCCGGAACCTCTAACTATGGCTACACCTTC. Translating it yields CASSLAGTSNYGYTF.